This TCR beta chain was profiled in a study of early T cells in non-severe SARS-CoV-2 infection. Looking at the study overall: Unpaired chains resulted from sequencing bulk RNA of unsorted whole blood.

Unique molecular identifiers were attached to individual cDNA molecules. TCRdb used MiXCR to reprocess the 5' RACE reads, holding one entry per CDR3 protein. Among 100,000 to 140,000 distinct CDR3 sequences listed, around 10% were seen once. Findings and caveats of the study: Lookups in VDJdb leaned toward anti-spike CD8 responses and missed private and CD4 specificities.

The table lists this clonotype with many counts. What it binds is unknown. This clonotype was sampled from an adult who was a healthcare worker with PCR-confirmed SARS-CoV-2 infection or an uninfected control (not recorded which). The sample consisted of whole blood.

DNA of the CDR3: TGTGCCAGCAGCCCCTGGGGACAGGGCCCGAACGAGCAGTACTTC. Its protein is CASSPWGQGPNEQYF. The V and J genes are TRBV7-2 and TRBJ2-7; 9 positions agree with TRBD1. In germline, CDR1 is SGHTA, CDR2 FQGNSA. The CDR3 covers 15 residues. V shed 5 bases, J shed 5 bases, and the junction held 10 bases outside the gene matches.